The 25 T cell receptor beta chains below come from one sample, sequenced in a study of T cell clones after liver transplantation. Assay used: immunoSEQ multiplex PCR; TCRdb lists only in-frame clones, some missing. The sample lists roughly 100,000 clones, about 86% occurring once. The sequenced sample was CD4+ T cells from blood, obtained around 4 years after liver transplant. The receptors here all came from a human patient who received a liver transplant. The graft donor may account for some of the T cells.

The rearrangement uses TRBV18 and TRBJ2-4, with a possible D match to TRBD1 (7 bases). CDR3 length equals 17 residues. Germline lookup yields CDR1 KGHSH and CDR2 LQKENI. Trimming took off 3 bases at V and 3 bases at J, with 18 bases between the two ends. This chain's CDR3 is CASSPPNDQGGKNIQYF. CDR3 sequence (DNA): TGTGCCAGCTCACCTCCCAATGACCAGGGGGGCAAAAACATTCAGTACTTC.

In this sample, this clone turned up a few times. The rearrangement links TRBV29-1 to TRBJ1-2; D not resolved. The length of the CDR3 is 12 residues. V lost 4 bases to trimming and J lost 3 bases, with 9 bases between them. The V gene's germline CDR1 is SQVTM and CDR2 ANQGSEA. The CDR3 sequence is CSVGTTHYGYTF. In DNA, the CDR3 is TGCAGCGTTGGAACAACTCACTATGGCTACACCTTC.

V gene TRBV6-5 combines with J gene TRBJ2-3, with 10 bases aligning to TRBD1. The J segment lost 5 bases and the V segment lost 6 bases, leaving 8 bases of the junction unmatched. This CDR3 is built from 15 residues. CDR1 is MNHEY and CDR2 is SVGAGI in the germline V gene. The CDR3 DNA reads as TGTGCCAGCAGATCTCCGACAGGGGGCCGAGATACGCAGTATTTT. It translates to CASRSPTGGRDTQYF.

The CDR3 DNA follows: TGCGCCAGCAGCCAAGAAACAGCTCGCGGTGAAGCTTTCTTT. It translates to CASSQETARGEAFF. This chain uses TRBV4-3 with TRBJ1-1; unclear D gene. CDR1 and CDR2 from the germline V gene are LGHNA and YSLEER. This CDR3 comprises 14 residues. V lost 0 bases and J lost 7, with 12 bases in between.

The chain employs TRBV12-5 and TRBJ2-2; maybe TRBD2 (6 bases). Trimming stripped 6 bases from V and 4 bases from J, with 12 bases between. The length of the CDR3 is 14 residues. The germline CDR1 and CDR2 sequences are LGHNT and FRNRAP. CDR3 coding DNA: TGTGCTAGTGGCTCTGTAGCGGTCACCGGGGAGCTGTTTTTT. Its translation: CASGSVAVTGELFF.

The chain links TRBV7-2 to TRBJ1-2; unclear D gene. The CDR3 consists of 12 residues. V gave up 3 bases and J gave up 8 bases, with 10 bases separating them. Germline CDR1 is SGHTA and CDR2 is FQGNSA. The CDR3 DNA is TGTGCCAGCAGCTTTACGGCTGGGGGCTACACCTTC. Translated: CASSFTAGGYTF.

The chain combines TRBV7-9 with TRBJ2-1; TRBD1 agrees at 7 bases. Germline V gene data show CDR1 as SEHNR and CDR2 as FQNEAQ (reference sequence). The length of the CDR3 is 15 residues. V was pared by 6 bases and J by 7 bases, with 12 bases of the junction left unmatched. As DNA, the CDR3 is TGTGCCAGCAGAGCAAGGGGGCTACGATGGAATGAGCAGTTCTTC. Protein sequence: CASRARGLRWNEQFF.

V gene TRBV11-2 combines with J gene TRBJ2-3, with D perhaps matching TRBD1 (6 bases). Germline V CDR1 and CDR2: SGHAT, FQNNGV. This CDR3 comprises 17 residues. V shed 0 bases and J shed 4 bases, with 17 bases lying between them. CDR3 region: CASSLEPTGPKADTQYF. The CDR3 bases are TGTGCCAGCAGCTTAGAGCCGACAGGACCAAAGGCAGATACGCAGTATTTT.

The chain employs TRBV27 and TRBJ2-5, with 7 positions matching TRBD1. Per germline, CDR1 MNHEY and CDR2 SMNVEV (reference sequence). This CDR3 spans 13 amino acids. The V and J ends lost 6 bases and 4 bases, in that order; junction bases with no gene match: 5. CDR3 nucleotides: TGTGCCAGCAGCCCACAGGGGCGAGAGACCCAGTACTTC. Residues: CASSPQGRETQYF.

V gene TRBV4-1 combines with J gene TRBJ1-1; D gene uncertain. V lost 5 bases, J lost 0 bases, and 10 bases lay in between. The CDR3 has 14 amino acids. CDR1 is MGHRA and CDR2 is YSYEKL in the germline V gene. The CDR3 DNA sequence: TGCGCCAGCAGCAGGGAAGGGTTGAACACTGAAGCTTTCTTT. It encodes CASSREGLNTEAFF.

The chain recombines TRBV18 with TRBJ2-2, with D uncertain. CDR3 length: 18 amino acids. Germline values: CDR1 KGHSH, CDR2 LQKENI. Trimming left V 3 bases short and J 4 bases short, with 21 bases between. CDR3 DNA sequence: TGTGCCAGCTCACCTCACGGCGTCATGGGTAGCAGCACCGGGGAGCTGTTTTTT. Encoded protein: CASSPHGVMGSSTGELFF.

The chain uses TRBV7-8 and TRBJ1-1; D is uncertain. Trimming removed 4 bases from V and 5 bases from J, with 11 bases in between. CDR1 and CDR2 from the germline V gene are SGHVS and FQNEAQ. The CDR3 is 13 amino acids. The CDR3 reads CASSSTFVTEAFF. The DNA for the CDR3 is TGTGCCAGCAGCTCAACCTTCGTAACTGAAGCTTTCTTT.

Worth noting for this clone: This same CDR3 is encoded by further DNA sequences in the sample. The CDR3 loop reads CASSVGGTYNEQFF. The DNA of the CDR3 is TGTGCCAGCAGCGTAGGAGGGACCTACAATGAGCAGTTCTTC. The chain combines TRBV9 with TRBJ2-1; possibly TRBD2 for D (5 bases). Looked up from germline, CDR1 is SGDLS and CDR2 is YYNGEE. The CDR3 runs 14 residues. Trimming took 0 bases from V and 2 from J, leaving 6 bases between them.

The chain carries TRBV20-1 and TRBJ1-1; TRBD1 matches at 7 bases. This CDR3 is 11 amino acids long. The trim removed 0 bases at V and 10 bases at J, leaving 2 bases unmatched. Germline CDR1 reads DFQATT; CDR2 reads SNEGSKA (reference sequence). DNA of the CDR3: TGCAGTGCTAGAGACAGGGGGTTAGCTTTCTTT. Protein product: CSARDRGLAFF.

J is TRBJ2-4 and V is TRBV7-8; 10 positions match TRBD2. The germline CDR1 and CDR2 sequences are SGHVS and FQNEAQ. V lost 3 bases to trimming and J lost 7 bases; unmatched junction nucleotides: 6. The CDR3 is 15 amino acids. CDR3 sequence: CASSFLSGGTNIQYF. CDR3 nucleotide sequence: TGTGCCAGCAGCTTCCTTAGCGGGGGGACGAACATTCAGTACTTC. Using reference TRBV7-8 and TRBJ2-4 for the parts outside the CDR3, the full variable domain is GAGVSQSPRYKVAKRGQDVALRCDPISGHVSLFWYQQALGQGPEFLTYFQNEAQLDKSGLPSDRFFAERPEGSVSTLKIQRTQQEDSAVYLCASSFLSGGTNIQYFGAGTRLSVL.

The table lists this clone with a few counts. CDR3 nucleotide sequence: TGTGCCAGCAGCGCTAGAACAGGAGCTAACTATGGCTACACCTTC. This sequence encodes CASSARTGANYGYTF. The chain recombines TRBV9 with TRBJ1-2; the D gene is possibly TRBD1 (5 bases). From germline, CDR1 is SGDLS and CDR2 YYNGEE. The CDR3 is 15 residues long. With 3 bases removed from V and 0 bases from J, the gap between germline ends came to 12 bases.

The CDR3 loop reads CASSSRGQGQPQHF. CDR3 nucleotide sequence: TGTGCCAGCAGCTCTAGGGGGCAAGGGCAGCCCCAGCATTTT. The V call is TRBV6-6, the J call TRBJ1-5, with TRBD1 identical over 7 bases. This CDR3 has 14 amino acids. Losses at the gene ends were 6 bases for V and 7 bases for J; bases not matched to a gene: 9. In germline, CDR1 is MNHNY, CDR2 SVGAGI (reference sequence).

This chain connects TRBV27 to TRBJ2-6; D gene unclear. The CDR3 is 14 residues long. From germline, CDR1 is MNHEY and CDR2 SMNVEV (reference sequence). The V and J ends lost 2 bases and 1 base respectively, with 3 bases between them. CDR3 in DNA: TGTGCCAGCAGTTTACGGTCTGGGGCCAACGTCCTGACTTTC. Its protein is CASSLRSGANVLTF.

This chain uses TRBV7-9 with TRBJ1-1; D ambiguous. The CDR3 sequence is 13 residues long. The germline V gene encodes CDR1 SEHNR and CDR2 FQNEAQ (reference sequence). Trimming shortened V by 5 bases and J by 6 bases, and 13 bases separated the two germline ends. CDR3 sequence (DNA): TGTGCCAGCAGCCCGCTAAATTGGCCTGAAGCTTTCTTT. It encodes CASSPLNWPEAFF.

The V call is TRBV5-1, the J call TRBJ1-2; 7 positions agree with TRBD1. The CDR3 sequence is 15 residues long. Trimming cost V 3 bases and J 8 bases; bases outside gene matches: 13. In germline, CDR1 is SGHRS, CDR2 YFSETQ. The DNA of the CDR3 is TGCGCCAGCAGCTATGACGACAGGGCCCCCACAGGCTACACCTTC. Its translation: CASSYDDRAPTGYTF.

This clone showed up just a few times. The rearrangement links TRBV7-9 to TRBJ1-2; D unclear. Germline V lookup: CDR1 SEHNR, CDR2 FQNEAQ (reference sequence). Trimming took 7 bases from V and 5 from J, leaving 14 bases between them. The CDR3 has 13 residues. The chain's CDR3 is CASTPGGSYGYTF. For the CDR3, the DNA is TGTGCCAGCACCCCTGGTGGCTCTTATGGCTACACCTTC.

The chain links TRBV28 to TRBJ2-1; D gene uncertain. This CDR3 region has 12 residues. Germline CDR1 and CDR2: MDHEN and SYDVKM. V lost 6 bases and J lost 4, with 7 bases in between. CDR3 nucleotide sequence: TGTGCCAGCAGCAAGGGTTACAATGAGCAGTTCTTC. Protein: CASSKGYNEQFF. Complete variable domain (other parts from reference TRBV28 and TRBJ2-1): DVKVTQSSRYLVKRTGEKVFLECVQDMDHENMFWYRQDPGLGLRLIYFSYDVKMKEKGDIPEGYSVSREKKERFSLILESASTNQTSMYLCASSKGYNEQFFGPGTRLTVL.

V is TRBV7-7 and J is TRBJ2-5, with 14 bases aligning to TRBD2. Germline trimming cut 6 bases from V and 5 bases from J; bases unmatched to any gene: 8. CDR1 and CDR2 (germline): SSHAT, FNYEAQ (reference sequence). The CDR3 totals 16 residues. CDR3 nucleotide sequence: TGTGCCAGCAGTTCCGGGACTAGCGGGAGCCGGGAGACCCAGTACTTC. This gives the protein CASSSGTSGSRETQYF.

V usage is TRBV19 and J usage is TRBJ2-5; D may match TRBD1 or TRBD2 (5 bases each). Per the germline V gene, CDR1 is LNHDA and CDR2 is SQIVND (reference sequence). The CDR3 consists of 13 residues. Trimming removed 0 bases at V and 7 bases at J, with 9 bases between. This CDR3 reads CASSIDLGPTQYF. CDR3 bases: TGTGCCAGTAGTATAGATCTGGGACCGACCCAGTACTTC.

Turning to this clone: A junction boundary mismatches the germline segment, possibly from a read error. This same CDR3 is encoded by further DNA sequences in the sample. V gene TRBV30 combines with J gene TRBJ1-4; D remains ambiguous. CDR3 length: 14 amino acids. Germline loops: CDR1 GTSNPN, CDR2 SVGIG (reference sequence). The CDR3 sequence is CACLRRGTNEKLFF. In nucleotides, the CDR3 is TGTGCCTGCCTTAGACGGGGAACTAATGAAAAACTATTTTTT.